The present entry profiles one T cell receptor beta chain with its context. Sequencing used immunoSEQ multiplex PCR; TCRdb keeps in-frame clones, though not all of them. The table shows under 150,000 clones, with about 87% occurring only once. The CDR3 runs to 13 residues. Germline lookup yields CDR1 KGHDR and CDR2 SFDVKD. Trimming took 4 bases from V and 1 from J, leaving 4 bases between them. The record originates from a study of T cell responses to AZD1222 COVID-19 vaccine. The gene calls are TRBV24-1 and TRBJ2-1; D uncertain. The sequence derives from an adult who received the AZD1222 COVID-19 vaccine. The source material was peripheral blood, sampled 28 days after the second AZD1222 dose. CDR3 nucleotides: TGTGCCACCAGTGAAACTTCCTACAATGAGCAGTTCTTC. It encodes CATSETSYNEQFF.